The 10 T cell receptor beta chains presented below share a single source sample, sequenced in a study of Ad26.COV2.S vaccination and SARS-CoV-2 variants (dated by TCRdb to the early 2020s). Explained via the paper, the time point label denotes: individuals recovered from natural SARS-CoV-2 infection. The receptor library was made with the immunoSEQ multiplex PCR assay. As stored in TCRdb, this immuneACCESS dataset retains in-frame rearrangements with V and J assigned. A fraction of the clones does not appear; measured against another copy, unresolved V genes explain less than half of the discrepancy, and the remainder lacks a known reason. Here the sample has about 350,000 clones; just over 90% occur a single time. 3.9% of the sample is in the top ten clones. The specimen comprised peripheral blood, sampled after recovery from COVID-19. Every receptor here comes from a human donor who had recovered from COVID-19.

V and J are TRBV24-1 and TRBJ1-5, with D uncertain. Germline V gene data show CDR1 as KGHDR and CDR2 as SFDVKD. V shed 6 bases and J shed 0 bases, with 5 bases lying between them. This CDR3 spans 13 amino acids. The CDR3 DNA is TGTGCCACCAGTTTAGGTAGCAATCAGCCCCAGCATTTT. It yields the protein CATSLGSNQPQHF.

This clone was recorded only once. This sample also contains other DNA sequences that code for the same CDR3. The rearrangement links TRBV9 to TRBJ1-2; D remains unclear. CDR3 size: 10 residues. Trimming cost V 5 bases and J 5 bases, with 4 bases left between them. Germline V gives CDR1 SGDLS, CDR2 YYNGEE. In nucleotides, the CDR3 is TGTGCCAGCAGTGGGTATGGCTACACCTTC. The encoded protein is CASSGYGYTF. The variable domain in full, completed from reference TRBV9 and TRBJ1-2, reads DSGVTQTPKHLITATGQRVTLRCSPRSGDLSVYWYQQSLDQGLQFLIQYYNGEERAKGNILERFSAQQFPDLHSELNLSSLELGDSALYFCASSGYGYTFGSGTRLTVV.

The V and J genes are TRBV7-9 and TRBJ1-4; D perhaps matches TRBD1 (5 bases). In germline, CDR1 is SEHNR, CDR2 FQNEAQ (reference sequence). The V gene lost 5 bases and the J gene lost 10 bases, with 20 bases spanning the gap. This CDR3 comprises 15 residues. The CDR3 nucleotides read TGTGCCAGCAGCGCCCACCCGGGACCGGAGGGAAAACTGTTTTTT. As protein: CASSAHPGPEGKLFF.

In nucleotides, the CDR3 is TGCGCCAGCAGCCCTCGGGGGGCTTCATATGGCTACACCTTC. This translates into CASSPRGASYGYTF. The chain couples TRBV10-1 to TRBJ1-2; D possibly corresponds to TRBD1 (6 bases). The CDR3 totals 14 residues. Germline V gene lookup returns CDR1 WNHNN and CDR2 SYGVQD (reference sequence). V was cut by 6 bases and J by 5 bases, with 16 bases left in between.

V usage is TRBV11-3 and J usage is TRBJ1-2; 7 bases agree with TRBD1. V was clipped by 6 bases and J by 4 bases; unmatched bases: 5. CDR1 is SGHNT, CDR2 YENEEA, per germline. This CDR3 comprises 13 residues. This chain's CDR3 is CASSSDRSYGYTF. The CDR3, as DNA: TGTGCCAGCAGTTCGGACAGGAGCTATGGCTACACCTTC.

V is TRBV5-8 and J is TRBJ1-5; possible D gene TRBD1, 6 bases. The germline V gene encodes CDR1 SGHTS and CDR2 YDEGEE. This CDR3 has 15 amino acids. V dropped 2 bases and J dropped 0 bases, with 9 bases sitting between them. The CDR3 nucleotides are TGTGCCAGCAGCTTCGGGGACAATAGCAATCAGCCCCAGCATTTT. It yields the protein CASSFGDNSNQPQHF.

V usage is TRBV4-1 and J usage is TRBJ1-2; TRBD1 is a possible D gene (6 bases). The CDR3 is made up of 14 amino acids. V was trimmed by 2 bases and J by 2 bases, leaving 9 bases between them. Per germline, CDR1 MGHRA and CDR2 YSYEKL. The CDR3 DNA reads TGCGCCAGCAGCCAATGGGGGGCAAACTATGGCTACACCTTC. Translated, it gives CASSQWGANYGYTF.

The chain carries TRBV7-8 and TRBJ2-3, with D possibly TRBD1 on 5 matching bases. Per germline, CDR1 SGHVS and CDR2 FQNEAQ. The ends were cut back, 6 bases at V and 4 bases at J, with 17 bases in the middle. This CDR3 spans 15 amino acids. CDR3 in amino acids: CASRAGIKHPDTQYF. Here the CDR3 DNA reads TGTGCCAGCAGGGCAGGGATAAAGCACCCAGATACGCAGTATTTT.

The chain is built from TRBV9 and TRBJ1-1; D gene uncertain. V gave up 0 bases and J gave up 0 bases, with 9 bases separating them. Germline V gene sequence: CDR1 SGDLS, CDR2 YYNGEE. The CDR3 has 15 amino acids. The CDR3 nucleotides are TGTGCCAGCAGCGTAGCGTCGGGTATGAACACTGAAGCTTTCTTT. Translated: CASSVASGMNTEAFF.

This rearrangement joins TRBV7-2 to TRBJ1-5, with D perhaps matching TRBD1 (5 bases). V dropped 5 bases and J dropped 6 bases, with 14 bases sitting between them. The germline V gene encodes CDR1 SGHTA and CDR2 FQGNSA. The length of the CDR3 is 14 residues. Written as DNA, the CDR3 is TGTGCCAGCAGCAATACGATGAGGGGTCAGCCCCAGCATTTT. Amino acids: CASSNTMRGQPQHF. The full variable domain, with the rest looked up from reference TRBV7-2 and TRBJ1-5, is GAGVSQSPSNKVTEKGKDVELRCDPISGHTALYWYRQSLGQGLEFLIYFQGNSAPDKSGLPSDRFSAERTGGSVSTLTIQRTQQEDSAVYLCASSNTMRGQPQHFGDGTRLSIL.